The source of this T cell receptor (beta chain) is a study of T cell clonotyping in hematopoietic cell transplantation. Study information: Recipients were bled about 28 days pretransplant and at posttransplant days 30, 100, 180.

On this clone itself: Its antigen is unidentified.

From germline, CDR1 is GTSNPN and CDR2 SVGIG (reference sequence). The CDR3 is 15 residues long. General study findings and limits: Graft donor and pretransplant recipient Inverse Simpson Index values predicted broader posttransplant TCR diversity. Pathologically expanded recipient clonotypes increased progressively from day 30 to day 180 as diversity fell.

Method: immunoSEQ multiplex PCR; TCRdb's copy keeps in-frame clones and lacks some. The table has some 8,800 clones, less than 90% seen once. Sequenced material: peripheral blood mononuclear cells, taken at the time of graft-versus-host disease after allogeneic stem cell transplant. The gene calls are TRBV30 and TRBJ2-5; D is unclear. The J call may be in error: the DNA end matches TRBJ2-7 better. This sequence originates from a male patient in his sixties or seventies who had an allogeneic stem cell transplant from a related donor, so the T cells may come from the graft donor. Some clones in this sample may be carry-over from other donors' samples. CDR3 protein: CAWVKPYRPTYEQYF. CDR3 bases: TGTGCCTGGGTGAAACCATATCGGCCTACCTACGAGCAGTACTTC.